Presented here are 15 T cell receptor beta chains from one specimen sequenced in a study of long-term antiretroviral therapy in people with HIV. An immunoSEQ assay, version v3.0, was performed at survey level. Measured with immunoSEQ multiplex PCR; TCRdb has only the in-frame clones, and not every one. Among over 30,000 clones listed, 60% to 85% were seen once. The sequencing here drew on unsorted PBMCs, taken 2 years after starting antiretroviral therapy. These receptors were obtained from a woman in her forties or fifties with HIV.

This clone was seen more than once but under ten times. The chain combines TRBV6-1 with TRBJ2-7; no firm D call. Germline CDR1 and CDR2: MNHNS and SASEGT. Trimming shortened V by 1 base and J by 2 bases, and 12 bases separated the two germline ends. The CDR3 runs to 15 residues. The CDR3 reads CASSEGIGSAYEQYV. As DNA, the CDR3 is TGTGCCAGCAGTGAAGGAATAGGGTCGGCCTACGAGCAGTACGTC.

This clone was observed a single time. The gene calls are TRBV5-1 and TRBJ2-2; D possibly corresponds to TRBD1 (5 bases). This CDR3 is built from 16 residues. V lost 4 bases to trimming and J lost 0 bases, with 13 bases between them. Looked up from germline, CDR1 is SGHRS and CDR2 is YFSETQ. The CDR3 DNA reads TGCGCCAGCAGCCAGGGAAGGGGTTCGAACACCGGGGAGCTGTTTTTT. Protein product: CASSQGRGSNTGELFF.

This clone was counted between two and nine times. The gene calls are TRBV7-9 and TRBJ2-7; 8 nucleotides line up with TRBD1. CDR1 SEHNR and CDR2 FQNEAQ come from the germline V gene (reference sequence). The ends lost 5 bases at V and 2 bases at J; junction bases unmatched: 5. This CDR3 is 14 amino acids long. The CDR3, as DNA: TGTGCCAGCAGCCCACAGACAGGGGCCTACGAGCAGTACGTC. This codes for CASSPQTGAYEQYV.

This chain connects TRBV30 to TRBJ1-2; D is unclear. Trimming pared 0 bases from V and 6 bases from J, leaving 5 bases between. CDR1 is GTSNPN and CDR2 is SVGIG in the germline V gene (reference sequence). The CDR3 loop spans 11 amino acids. The CDR3 reads CAWSVPHGYTF. The CDR3 coding sequence is TGTGCCTGGAGTGTACCCCATGGCTACACCTTC.

V is TRBV30 and J is TRBJ2-3; D gene unclear. The CDR3 is made up of 13 amino acids. The germline CDR1 and CDR2 sequences are GTSNPN and SVGIG (reference sequence). Between the trimmed V and J ends, which lost 3 bases and 2 bases, there was a span of 9 bases. CDR3 protein: CAWRIMSTDTQYF. The CDR3 bases are TGTGCCTGGAGGATCATGTCCACAGATACGCAGTATTTT. Supplemented by reference TRBV30 and TRBJ2-3, the full variable domain reads SQTIHQWPATLVQPVGSPLSLECTVEGTSNPNLYWYRQAAGRGLQLLFYSVGIGQISSEVPQNLSASRPQDRQFILSSKKLLLSDSGFYLCAWRIMSTDTQYFGPGTRLTVL.

This clone has a handful of counts. The V and J genes are TRBV27 and TRBJ2-7, with 9 bases identical to TRBD1. Germline lookup yields CDR1 MNHEY and CDR2 SMNVEV (reference sequence). The CDR3 totals 15 residues. The V segment lost 5 bases and the J segment 3 bases; nucleotides outside the gene matches: 8. CDR3 in amino acids: CASSAPGQGDYEQYF. In DNA form, the CDR3 reads TGTGCCAGCAGTGCTCCGGGACAGGGAGACTACGAGCAGTACTTC.

V usage is TRBV19 and J usage is TRBJ1-5, with TRBD1 matching 8 bases. This CDR3 has 15 residues. V shed 5 bases, J shed 6 bases, and the junction held 9 bases outside the gene matches. Germline CDR1 reads LNHDA; CDR2 reads SQIVND (reference sequence). The CDR3 loop reads CASSGQGSWRQPQHF. For the CDR3, the DNA is TGTGCCAGTAGTGGACAGGGATCCTGGCGTCAGCCCCAGCATTTT. Combining the CDR3 with reference TRBV19 and TRBJ1-5 gives the whole variable domain DGGITQSPKYLFRKEGQNVTLSCEQNLNHDAMYWYRQDPGQGLRLIYYSQIVNDFQKGDIAEGYSVSREKKESFPLTVTSAQKNPTAFYLCASSGQGSWRQPQHFGDGTRLSIL.

The V call is TRBV7-9, the J call TRBJ1-1, with TRBD1 identical over 9 bases. V lost 5 bases and J lost 4; bases outside the gene matches: 8. CDR1 SEHNR and CDR2 FQNEAQ come from the germline V gene (reference sequence). The CDR3 runs 15 residues. The CDR3 here is CASSPPTGGSTEAFF. CDR3 nucleotide sequence: TGTGCCAGCAGCCCCCCGACAGGGGGGAGCACTGAAGCTTTCTTT.

This chain links TRBV5-1 with TRBJ2-6, with a tentative D call TRBD1 (5 bases). The CDR3 totals 15 residues. Between the trimmed V and J ends, which lost 4 bases and 2 bases, there was a span of 10 bases. Germline V gene data show CDR1 as SGHRS and CDR2 as YFSETQ. CDR3 protein: CASSLQGTGANVLTF. The CDR3 DNA is TGCGCCAGCAGCCTGCAGGGCACTGGGGCCAACGTCCTGACTTTC. The variable domain in full, completed from reference TRBV5-1 and TRBJ2-6, reads KAGVTQTPRYLIKTRGQQVTLSCSPISGHRSVSWYQQTPGQGLQFLFEYFSETQRNKGNFPGRFSGRQFSNSRSEMNVSTLELGDSALYLCASSLQGTGANVLTFGAGSRLTVL.

The chain is built from TRBV21-1 and TRBJ1-6; the table's TRBD1 call for D was not verified on the DNA. TRBV21-1 represents a pseudogene. This CDR3 has 16 amino acids. CDR3 bases: TGTGCCAGCAGCAAAGCGAAAGGGTCAGGGGCTTCACCCCTCCACTTT. This gives the protein CASSKAKGSGASPLHF.

The rearrangement joins TRBV21-1 to TRBJ1-2; TRBD1, as called in the table, went unchecked against the DNA. TRBV21-1 is a pseudogene locus. The CDR3 runs to 9 residues. DNA for the CDR3: TGTGCCGAGGGGGACGGCTACACCTTC. Amino acid sequence: CAEGDGYTF.

The V call is TRBV27, the J call TRBJ2-1, with D perhaps matching TRBD2 (6 bases). This CDR3 region has 15 residues. Trimming cost V 4 bases and J 16 bases, with 26 bases left between them. CDR1 and CDR2 from the germline V gene are MNHEY and SMNVEV (reference sequence). CDR3 DNA sequence: TGTGCCAGCAGTTCCTCGGGAGCCGGCAGCTTAATACATTTCTTC. Translation gives CASSSSGAGSLIHFF.

This clone appeared a few times. The chain joins TRBV18 to TRBJ1-2, with D perhaps matching TRBD1 (5 bases). Trimming pared 0 bases from V and 2 bases from J, leaving 13 bases between. Germline values: CDR1 KGHSH, CDR2 LQKENI. This CDR3 is 16 amino acids long. Written as DNA, the CDR3 is TGTGCCAGCTCACCACCGGAGGCAGGGCCAAACTATGGCTACACCTTC. Residues: CASSPPEAGPNYGYTF. Supplemented by reference TRBV18 and TRBJ1-2, the full variable domain reads NAGVMQNPRHLVRRRGQEARLRCSPMKGHSHVYWYRQLPEEGLKFMVYLQKENIIDESGMPKERFSAEFPKEGPSILRIQQVVRGDSAAYFCASSPPEAGPNYGYTFGSGTRLTVV.

The chain links TRBV30 to TRBJ1-6; no definite D call. CDR1 and CDR2 from the germline V gene are GTSNPN and SVGIG (reference sequence). The CDR3 covers 13 residues. Trimming took 3 bases from V and 10 from J, leaving 13 bases between them. For the CDR3, the DNA is TGTGCCTGGAGAGTAATAGAAAACTCACCCCTCCACTTT. This translates into CAWRVIENSPLHF.

The V call is TRBV27, the J call TRBJ2-5, with 8 bases identical to TRBD1. This CDR3 spans 12 amino acids. The junction had 5 bases not matched to a gene; V was cut back by 5 bases and J by 9 bases. Germline CDR1 is MNHEY and CDR2 is SMNVEV (reference sequence). The CDR3 coding sequence is TGTGCCAGCAGTGCCCCAGGGGGCGCCCAGTACTTC. Its protein is CASSAPGGAQYF.